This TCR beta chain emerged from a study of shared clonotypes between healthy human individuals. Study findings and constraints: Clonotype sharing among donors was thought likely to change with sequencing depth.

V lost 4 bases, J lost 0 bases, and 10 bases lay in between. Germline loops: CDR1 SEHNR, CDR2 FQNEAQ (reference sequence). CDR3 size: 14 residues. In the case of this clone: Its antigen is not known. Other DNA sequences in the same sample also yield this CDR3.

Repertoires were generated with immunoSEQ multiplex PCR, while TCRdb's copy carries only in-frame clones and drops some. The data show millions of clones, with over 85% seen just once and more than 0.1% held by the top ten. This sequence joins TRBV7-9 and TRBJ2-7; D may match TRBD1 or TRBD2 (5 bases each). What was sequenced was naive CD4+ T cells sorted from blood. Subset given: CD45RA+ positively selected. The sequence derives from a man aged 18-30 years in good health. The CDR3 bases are TGTGCCAGCAGCTGGACTGGGGGCTCCTACGAGCAGTACTTC. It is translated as CASSWTGGSYEQYF. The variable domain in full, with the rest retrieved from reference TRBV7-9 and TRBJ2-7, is DTGVSQNPRHKITKRGQNVTFRCDPISEHNRLYWYRQTLGQGPEFLTYFQNEAQLEKSRLLSDRFSAERPKGSFSTLEIQRTEQGDSAMYLCASSWTGGSYEQYFGPGTRLTVT.